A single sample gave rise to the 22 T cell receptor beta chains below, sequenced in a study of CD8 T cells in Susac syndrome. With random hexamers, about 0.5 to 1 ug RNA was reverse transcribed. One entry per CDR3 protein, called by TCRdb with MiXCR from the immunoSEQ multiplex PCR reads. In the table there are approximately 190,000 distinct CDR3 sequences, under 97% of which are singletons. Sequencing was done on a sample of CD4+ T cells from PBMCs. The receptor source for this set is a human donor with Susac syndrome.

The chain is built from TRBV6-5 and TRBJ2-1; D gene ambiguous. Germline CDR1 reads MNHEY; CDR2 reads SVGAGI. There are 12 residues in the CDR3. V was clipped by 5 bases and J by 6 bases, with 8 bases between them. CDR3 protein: CASSRTPNEQFF. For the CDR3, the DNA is TGTGCCAGCAGTAGGACCCCCAATGAGCAGTTCTTC.

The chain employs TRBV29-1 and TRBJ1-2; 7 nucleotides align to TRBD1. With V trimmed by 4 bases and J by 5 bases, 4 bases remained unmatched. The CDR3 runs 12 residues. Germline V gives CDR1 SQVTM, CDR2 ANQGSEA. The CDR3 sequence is CSVADRAYGYTF. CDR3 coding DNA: TGCAGCGTTGCTGACAGGGCGTATGGCTACACCTTC.

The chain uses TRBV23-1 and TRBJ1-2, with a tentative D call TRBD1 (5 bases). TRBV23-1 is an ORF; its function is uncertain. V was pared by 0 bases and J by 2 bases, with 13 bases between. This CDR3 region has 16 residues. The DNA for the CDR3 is TGCGCCAGCAGTCAATCGCAACCGGGGGAAAACTATGGCTACACCTTC. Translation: CASSQSQPGENYGYTF.

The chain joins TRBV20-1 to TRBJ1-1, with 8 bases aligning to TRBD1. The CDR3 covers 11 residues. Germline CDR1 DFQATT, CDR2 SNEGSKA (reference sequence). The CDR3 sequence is CSWTGPTEAFF. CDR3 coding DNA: TGCAGCTGGACAGGGCCCACTGAAGCTTTCTTT.

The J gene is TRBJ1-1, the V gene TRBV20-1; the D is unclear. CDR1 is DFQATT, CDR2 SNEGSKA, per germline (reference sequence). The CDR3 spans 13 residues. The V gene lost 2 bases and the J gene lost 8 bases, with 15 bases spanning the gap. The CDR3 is CSARPRREGEAFF. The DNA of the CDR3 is TGCAGTGCTAGACCCAGGAGGGAGGGAGAAGCTTTCTTT.

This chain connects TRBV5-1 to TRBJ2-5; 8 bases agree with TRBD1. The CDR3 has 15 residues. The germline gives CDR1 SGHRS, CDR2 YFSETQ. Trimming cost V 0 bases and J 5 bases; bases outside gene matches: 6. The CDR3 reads CASSLAEGQVETQYF. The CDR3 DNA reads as TGCGCCAGCAGCTTGGCCGAGGGACAGGTGGAGACCCAGTACTTC.

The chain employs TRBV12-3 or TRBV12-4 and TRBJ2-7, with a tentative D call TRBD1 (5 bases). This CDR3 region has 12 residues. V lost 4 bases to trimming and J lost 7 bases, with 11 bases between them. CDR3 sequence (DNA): TGTGCCAGCAGTTGGGGTGCAGGGGAGCAGTACTTC. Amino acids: CASSWGAGEQYF.

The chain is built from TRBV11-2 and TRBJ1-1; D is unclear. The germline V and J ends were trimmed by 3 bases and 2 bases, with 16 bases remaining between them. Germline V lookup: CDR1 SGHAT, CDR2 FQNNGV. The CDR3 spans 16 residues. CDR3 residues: CASSFPAGGANTEAFF. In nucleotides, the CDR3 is TGTGCCAGCAGCTTTCCCGCGGGAGGCGCAAACACTGAAGCTTTCTTT.

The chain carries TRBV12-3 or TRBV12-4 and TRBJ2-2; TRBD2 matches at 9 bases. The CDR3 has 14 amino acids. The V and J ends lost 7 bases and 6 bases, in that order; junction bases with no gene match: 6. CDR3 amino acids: CASTVAGAPGELFF. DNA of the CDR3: TGTGCCAGCACCGTAGCGGGGGCCCCCGGGGAGCTGTTTTTT.

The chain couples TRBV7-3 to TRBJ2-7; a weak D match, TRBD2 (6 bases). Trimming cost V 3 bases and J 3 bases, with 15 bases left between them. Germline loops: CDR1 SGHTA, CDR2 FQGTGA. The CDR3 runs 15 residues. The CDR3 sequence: CASSLGGHKVYEQYF. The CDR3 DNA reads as TGTGCCAGCAGCTTGGGAGGACACAAGGTCTACGAGCAGTACTTC.

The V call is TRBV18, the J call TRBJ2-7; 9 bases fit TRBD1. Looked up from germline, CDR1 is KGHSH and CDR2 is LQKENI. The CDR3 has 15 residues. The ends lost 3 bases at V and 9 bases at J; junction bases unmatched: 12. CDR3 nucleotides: TGTGCCAGCTCACCCCGGACAGGGGAGGGGACGGCGCAGTACTTC. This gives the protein CASSPRTGEGTAQYF.

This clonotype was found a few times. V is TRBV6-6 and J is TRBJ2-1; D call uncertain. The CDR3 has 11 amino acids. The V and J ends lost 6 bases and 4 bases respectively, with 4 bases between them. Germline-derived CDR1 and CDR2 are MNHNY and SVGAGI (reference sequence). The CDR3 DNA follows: TGTGCCAGCAGGGTTTACAATGAGCAGTTCTTC. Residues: CASRVYNEQFF.

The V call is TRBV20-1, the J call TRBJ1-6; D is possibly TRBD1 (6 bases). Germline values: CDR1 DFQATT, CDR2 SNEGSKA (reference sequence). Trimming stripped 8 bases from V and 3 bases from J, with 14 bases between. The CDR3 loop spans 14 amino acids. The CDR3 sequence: CSLKGEDYNSPLHF. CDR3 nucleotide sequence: TGCAGTCTTAAGGGGGAAGACTATAATTCACCCCTCCACTTT.

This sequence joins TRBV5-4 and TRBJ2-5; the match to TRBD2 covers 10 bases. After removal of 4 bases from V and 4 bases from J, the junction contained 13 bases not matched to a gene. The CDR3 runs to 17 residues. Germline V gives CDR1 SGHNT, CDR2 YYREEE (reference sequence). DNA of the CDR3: TGTGCCAGCAGCCAAAGCGGGGGGGCCATTGTAAGAGAGACCCAGTACTTC. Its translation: CASSQSGGAIVRETQYF.

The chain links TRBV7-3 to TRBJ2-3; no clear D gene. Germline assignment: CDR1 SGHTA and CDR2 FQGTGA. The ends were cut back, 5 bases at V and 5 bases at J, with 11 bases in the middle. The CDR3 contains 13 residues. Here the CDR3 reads CASSPNPRDTQYF. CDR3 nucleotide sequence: TGTGCCAGCAGCCCAAATCCCAGAGATACGCAGTATTTT.

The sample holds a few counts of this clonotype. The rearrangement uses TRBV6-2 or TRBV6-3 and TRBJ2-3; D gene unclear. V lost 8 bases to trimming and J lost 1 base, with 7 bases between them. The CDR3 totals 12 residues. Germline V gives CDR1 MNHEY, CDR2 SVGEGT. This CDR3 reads CASSYGTDTQYF. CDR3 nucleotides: TGTGCCAGCTCTTATGGCACAGATACGCAGTATTTT.

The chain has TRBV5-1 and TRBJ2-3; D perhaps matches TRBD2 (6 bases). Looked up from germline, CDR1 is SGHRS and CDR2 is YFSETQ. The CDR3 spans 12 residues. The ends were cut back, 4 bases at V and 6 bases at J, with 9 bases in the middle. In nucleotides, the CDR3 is TGCGCCAGCAGCCCGGGGGTGGATACGCAGTATTTT. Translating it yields CASSPGVDTQYF.

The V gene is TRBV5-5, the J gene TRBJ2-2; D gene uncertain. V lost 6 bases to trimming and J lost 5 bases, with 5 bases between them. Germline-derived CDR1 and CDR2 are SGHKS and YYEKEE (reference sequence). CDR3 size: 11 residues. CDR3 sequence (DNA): TGTGCCAGCACCGTGACCGGGGAGCTGTTTTTT. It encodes CASTVTGELFF.

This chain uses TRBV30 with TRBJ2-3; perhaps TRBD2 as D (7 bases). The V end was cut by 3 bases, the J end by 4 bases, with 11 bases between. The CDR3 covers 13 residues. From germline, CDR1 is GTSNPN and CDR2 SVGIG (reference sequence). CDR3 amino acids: CAWSSGGPDTQYF. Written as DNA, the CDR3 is TGTGCCTGGAGCTCGGGGGGCCCAGATACGCAGTATTTT.

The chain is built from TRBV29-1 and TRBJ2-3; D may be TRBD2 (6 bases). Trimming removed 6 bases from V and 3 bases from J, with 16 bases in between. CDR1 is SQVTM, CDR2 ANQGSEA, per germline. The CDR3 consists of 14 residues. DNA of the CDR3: TGCAGCGTGGGGGACTCTTCTGGAACAGATACGCAGTATTTT. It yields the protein CSVGDSSGTDTQYF.

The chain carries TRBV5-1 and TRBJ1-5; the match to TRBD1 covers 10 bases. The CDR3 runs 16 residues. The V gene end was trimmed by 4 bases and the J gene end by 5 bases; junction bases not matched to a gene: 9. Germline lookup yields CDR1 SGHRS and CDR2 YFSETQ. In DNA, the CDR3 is TGCGCCAGCAGCCCGGAGACAGGGGGCTTTCATCAGCCCCAGCATTTT. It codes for CASSPETGGFHQPQHF.

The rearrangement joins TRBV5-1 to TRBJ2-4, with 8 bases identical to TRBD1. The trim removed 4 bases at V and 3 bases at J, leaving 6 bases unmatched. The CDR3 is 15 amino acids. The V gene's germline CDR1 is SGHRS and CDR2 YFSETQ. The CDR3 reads CASSPRGQDKNIQYF. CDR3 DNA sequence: TGCGCCAGCAGCCCAAGGGGACAGGACAAAAACATTCAGTACTTC.